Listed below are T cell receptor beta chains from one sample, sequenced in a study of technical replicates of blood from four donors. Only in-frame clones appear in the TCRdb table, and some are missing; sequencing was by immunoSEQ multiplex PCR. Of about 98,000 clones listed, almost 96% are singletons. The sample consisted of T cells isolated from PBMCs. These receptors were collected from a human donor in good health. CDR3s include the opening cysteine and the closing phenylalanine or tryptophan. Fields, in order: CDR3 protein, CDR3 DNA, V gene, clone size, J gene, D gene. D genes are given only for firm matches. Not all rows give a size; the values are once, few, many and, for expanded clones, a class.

CDR3: CASRPTGGRIQPQHF
DNA: TGCGCCAGCAGACCCACAGGGGGTCGAATTCAGCCCCAGCATTTT
V: TRBV10-2
size: -
J: TRBJ1-5
D: TRBD1

CDR3: CASRKPTENTEAFF
DNA: TGTGCCAGCAGAAAACCGACAGAGAACACTGAAGCTTTCTTT
V: TRBV6-5
size: -
J: TRBJ1-1
D: -

CDR3: CASSEFTGEAFF
DNA: TGTGCCAGCAGTGAATTTACAGGTGAAGCTTTCTTT
V: TRBV25-1
size: once
J: TRBJ1-1
D: -

CDR3: CASSSGGRAGYTF
DNA: TGCGCCAGCAGCTCGGGCGGCAGGGCTGGCTACACCTTC
V: TRBV5-1
size: -
J: TRBJ1-2
D: -

CDR3: CAISELYDMAVDEQYF
DNA: TGTGCCATCAGTGAGCTCTACGACATGGCTGTGGACGAGCAGTACTTC
V: TRBV10-3
size: -
J: TRBJ2-7
D: -

CDR3: CASRAPRDLVGYTF
DNA: TGTGCCAGCAGAGCTCCCAGAGACCTAGTTGGCTACACCTTC
V: TRBV28
size: -
J: TRBJ1-2
D: -

CDR3: CASDGGLAGGYVYEQYF
DNA: TGTGCCAGCGACGGTGGGCTAGCGGGAGGATATGTCTACGAGCAGTACTTC
V: TRBV2
size: -
J: TRBJ2-7
D: TRBD2

CDR3: CASSPTGTGFTEAFF
DNA: TGTGCCAGCAGTCCCACCGGGACAGGGTTCACTGAAGCTTTCTTT
V: TRBV27
size: -
J: TRBJ1-1
D: TRBD1

CDR3: CSVVVQGRWYTEAFF
DNA: TGCAGCGTTGTTGTCCAGGGAAGGTGGTACACTGAAGCTTTCTTT
V: TRBV29-1
size: -
J: TRBJ1-1
D: -

CDR3: CASSLGGTVHMNTEAFF
DNA: TGTGCCAGCAGCTTAGGGGGGACAGTACACATGAACACTGAAGCTTTCTTT
V: TRBV7-9
size: -
J: TRBJ1-1
D: TRBD1

CDR3: CASSTRDRVNGYTF
DNA: TGTGCCAGCAGTACGAGGGACAGGGTGAATGGCTACACCTTC
V: TRBV6-5
size: -
J: TRBJ1-2
D: TRBD1

CDR3: CASSVQADYEQYF
DNA: TGTGCCAGCAGTGTCCAGGCAGACTACGAGCAGTACTTC
V: TRBV2
size: -
J: TRBJ2-7
D: -

CDR3: CASSLGLAGIDEQYF
DNA: TGTGCCAGCAGCTTAGGGCTAGCGGGAATAGACGAGCAGTACTTC
V: TRBV11-2
size: -
J: TRBJ2-7
D: TRBD2

CDR3: CASSVARGAQYF
DNA: TGTGCCAGCAGTGTTGCCCGAGGAGCCCAGTACTTC
V: TRBV6-1
size: -
J: TRBJ2-5
D: -

CDR3: CASSFSGTGGAGGYTF
DNA: TGTGCCAGCAGCTTTTCCGGGACAGGGGGCGCGGGTGGCTACACCTTC
V: TRBV5-4
size: -
J: TRBJ1-2
D: TRBD1

CDR3: CASGDRAVDPNYGYTF
DNA: TGTGCCAGCGGGGACAGGGCCGTCGATCCTAACTATGGCTACACCTTC
V: TRBV27
size: -
J: TRBJ1-2
D: TRBD1

CDR3: CASSPDMGAYTIYF
DNA: TGTGCCAGCAGTCCTGACATGGGGGCTTACACCATATATTTT
V: TRBV27
size: -
J: TRBJ1-3
D: -

CDR3: CASSLHDRNTEAFF
DNA: TGTGCCAGCAGTTTACACGACAGGAACACTGAAGCTTTCTTT
V: TRBV27
size: -
J: TRBJ1-1
D: -

CDR3: CASSMRNEQFF
DNA: TGTGCCAGCAGTATGCGGAATGAGCAGTTCTTC
V: TRBV6-1
size: -
J: TRBJ2-1
D: -

CDR3: CASSPGGSEKLFF
DNA: TGCGCCAGCAGCCCAGGGGGCTCTGAAAAACTGTTTTTT
V: TRBV5-1
size: -
J: TRBJ1-4
D: TRBD1

CDR3: CASSLKLSQPQHF
DNA: TGTGCCAGCAGCTTAAAACTGAGCCAGCCCCAGCATTTT
V: TRBV7-3
size: -
J: TRBJ1-5
D: -

CDR3: CASSLSKGSSAGYSETQYF
DNA: TGTGCCAGCAGTTTATCGAAGGGTAGTTCGGCAGGGTATTCGGAGACCCAGTACTTC
V: TRBV27
size: -
J: TRBJ2-5
D: -

CDR3: CASSYPSHNEQFF
DNA: TGTGCCAGCAGTTACCCGTCCCACAATGAGCAGTTCTTC
V: TRBV6-6
size: -
J: TRBJ2-1
D: -

CDR3: CASSYGETGGEKLFF
DNA: TGTGCCAGCAGTTATGGCGAGACAGGGGGCGAAAAACTGTTTTTT
V: TRBV6-5
size: once
J: TRBJ1-4
D: TRBD1

CDR3: CASSPPSLTYEQYF
DNA: TGTGCCAGCAGTCCGCCGAGTCTGACCTACGAGCAGTACTTC
V: TRBV6-6
size: -
J: TRBJ2-7
D: -

CDR3: CASTPGFGLVGPSYNEQFF
DNA: TGTGCCAGCACCCCTGGTTTCGGACTAGTGGGACCATCCTACAATGAGCAGTTCTTC
V: TRBV28
size: -
J: TRBJ2-1
D: TRBD2

CDR3: CASSLFGIRRTGNYEQYF
DNA: TGTGCCAGCAGTTTATTTGGTATAAGGAGGACAGGTAACTACGAGCAGTACTTC
V: TRBV28
size: -
J: TRBJ2-7
D: TRBD1

CDR3: CASSFDRGRGETQYF
DNA: TGTGCCAGCAGCTTTGACAGGGGGCGCGGAGAGACCCAGTACTTC
V: TRBV7-9
size: -
J: TRBJ2-5
D: TRBD1

CDR3: CASSLGGRDYTF
DNA: TGTGCCAGCAGCTTAGGTGGTCGCGACTACACCTTC
V: TRBV13
size: once
J: TRBJ1-2
D: -

CDR3: CASSVSGAGGELFF
DNA: TGTGCCAGCAGCGTTAGCGGGGCGGGCGGGGAGCTGTTTTTT
V: TRBV6-6
size: -
J: TRBJ2-2
D: TRBD2

CDR3: CASTNSSYNEQFF
DNA: TGTGCCAGCACTAATAGCTCCTACAATGAGCAGTTCTTC
V: TRBV13
size: -
J: TRBJ2-1
D: -

CDR3: CASSAGFLVWADTQYF
DNA: TGTGCCAGTTCGGCAGGGTTTCTGGTTTGGGCAGATACGCAGTATTTT
V: TRBV19
size: -
J: TRBJ2-3
D: -

CDR3: CASSLRGLAMDTQYF
DNA: TGTGCCAGCAGTTTAAGAGGACTAGCAATGGATACGCAGTATTTT
V: TRBV27
size: -
J: TRBJ2-3
D: TRBD2

CDR3: CASSLREGANVLTF
DNA: TGCGCCAGCAGCCTGAGGGAAGGGGCCAACGTCCTGACTTTC
V: TRBV4-1
size: -
J: TRBJ2-6
D: -

CDR3: CASSYDRDNQPQHF
DNA: TGTGCCAGCAGTTACGACAGGGACAATCAGCCCCAGCATTTT
V: TRBV5-4
size: -
J: TRBJ1-5
D: TRBD1

CDR3: CASSLVSGSGNTIYF
DNA: TGTGCCAGCAGCTTAGTGTCAGGGTCTGGAAACACCATATATTTT
V: TRBV7-8
size: -
J: TRBJ1-3
D: -

CDR3: CASSFFAGSDYGYTF
DNA: TGTGCCAGCAGCTTTTTTGCGGGGAGCGACTATGGCTACACCTTC
V: TRBV5-6
size: -
J: TRBJ1-2
D: -

CDR3: CASSLVSWGLDGYTF
DNA: TGTGCCAGCAGCTTAGTTTCGTGGGGGCTCGATGGCTACACCTTC
V: TRBV7-2
size: -
J: TRBJ1-2
D: -

CDR3: CASSVAGTEAFF
DNA: TGTGCCAGCAGCGTAGCGGGCACTGAAGCTTTCTTT
V: TRBV9
size: -
J: TRBJ1-1
D: -

CDR3: CASSRFGTQYF
DNA: TGTGCCAGCAGTCGGTTCGGGACCCAGTACTTC
V: TRBV6-5
size: -
J: TRBJ2-5
D: -

CDR3: CASSRGTSGGEQYF
DNA: TGCGCCAGCAGTCGAGGGACTAGCGGGGGCGAGCAGTATTTT
V: TRBV10-1
size: -
J: TRBJ2-3
D: TRBD2

CDR3: CASSMEVTVYGYTF
DNA: TGCGCCAGCAGCATGGAGGTTACAGTTTATGGCTACACCTTC
V: TRBV5-1
size: -
J: TRBJ1-2
D: -

CDR3: CSAVDSNEQFF
DNA: TGCAGTGCAGTGGACAGCAATGAGCAGTTCTTC
V: TRBV20-1
size: -
J: TRBJ2-1
D: -

CDR3: CASGGLSYEQYF
DNA: TGTGCCAGCGGAGGACTCTCCTACGAGCAGTACTTC
V: TRBV2
size: -
J: TRBJ2-7
D: -

CDR3: CASSLRPVGSVLARETQYF
DNA: TGTGCCAGCAGCTTACGCCCCGTGGGTAGCGTCCTAGCTAGGGAGACCCAGTACTTC
V: TRBV11-2
size: -
J: TRBJ2-5
D: -

CDR3: CASSATGRTEAFF
DNA: TGTGCCAGTAGTGCGACAGGCCGGACTGAAGCTTTCTTT
V: TRBV19
size: once
J: TRBJ1-1
D: -

CDR3: CASSFLFGRTDSYSNQPQHF
DNA: TGTGCCAGCAGTTTTCTATTTGGACGGACGGACTCCTATAGCAATCAGCCCCAGCATTTT
V: TRBV28
size: -
J: TRBJ1-5
D: -

CDR3: CASSLGSSGEGYTF
DNA: TGTGCCAGCAGCTTAGGATCATCGGGGGAAGGCTACACCTTC
V: TRBV13
size: -
J: TRBJ1-2
D: -

CDR3: CASSLMPTSGRRNEQYF
DNA: TGTGCCAGCAGCTTAATGCCGACTAGCGGGAGGAGAAACGAGCAGTACTTC
V: TRBV5-8
size: -
J: TRBJ2-7
D: TRBD2

CDR3: CASSELSGDYGYTF
DNA: TGTGCCAGCAGTGAATTGTCGGGGGACTATGGCTACACCTTC
V: TRBV25-1
size: -
J: TRBJ1-2
D: -

CDR3: CASSERYEQYF
DNA: TGCGCCAGCAGTGAGCGGTACGAGCAGTACTTC
V: TRBV10-2
size: -
J: TRBJ2-7
D: -

CDR3: CASSLGGAGYEQYF
DNA: TGTGCCAGCAGCCTCGGGGGGGCGGGCTACGAGCAGTACTTC
V: TRBV6-1
size: -
J: TRBJ2-7
D: TRBD2

CDR3: CASSQTRQWRTEAFF
DNA: TGCGCCAGCAGCCAGACGCGGCAGTGGCGAACTGAAGCTTTCTTT
V: TRBV4-1
size: few
J: TRBJ1-1
D: -

CDR3: CASSLLTDTQYF
DNA: TGTGCCAGCAGCCTACTCACAGATACGCAGTATTTT
V: TRBV7-8
size: -
J: TRBJ2-3
D: -

CDR3: CAWSGFQQGGTYEQYF
DNA: TGTGCCTGGAGTGGCTTCCAACAGGGGGGCACCTACGAGCAGTACTTC
V: TRBV30
size: -
J: TRBJ2-7
D: TRBD1

CDR3: CASSLHLLPEQYF
DNA: TGTGCCAGCAGCTTACACCTTCTACCTGAGCAGTACTTC
V: TRBV11-2
size: -
J: TRBJ2-7
D: -

CDR3: CASSPLQEWGEKLFF
DNA: TGTGCCAGCTCACCGCTACAGGAGTGGGGCGAAAAACTGTTTTTT
V: TRBV18
size: -
J: TRBJ1-4
D: -